The clone carrying this T cell receptor beta chain has a handful of counts. A multiplex PCR was run with 60 Vbeta primers and 13 Jbeta primers. As handled by the study authors: The authors later counted roughly 77 million unique TCR beta chains, some 11 million of them shared. Data came from immunoSEQ multiplex PCR; TCRdb stores just in-frame clones and leaves some out. V and J calls and clone size are as listed in that table; D and trimming were resolved from the DNA. The sample lists some 190,000 clones, roughly four fifths occurring once. This sample was included in a study of cytomegalovirus exposure and HLA in healthy donors. V lost 2 bases, J lost 5 bases, and 9 bases lay in between. Germline V lookup: CDR1 MNHEY, CDR2 SMNVEV (reference sequence). The CDR3 runs 13 residues.

The chain couples TRBV27 to TRBJ1-2, with D unclear. This TCR derives from a woman aged 25 to 39 in good health and CMV-seropositive. Material for sequencing was PBMCs. This CDR3 is CASSLEVGYGYTF. The CDR3 bases are TGTGCCAGCAGTTTAGAGGTTGGGTATGGCTACACCTTC.